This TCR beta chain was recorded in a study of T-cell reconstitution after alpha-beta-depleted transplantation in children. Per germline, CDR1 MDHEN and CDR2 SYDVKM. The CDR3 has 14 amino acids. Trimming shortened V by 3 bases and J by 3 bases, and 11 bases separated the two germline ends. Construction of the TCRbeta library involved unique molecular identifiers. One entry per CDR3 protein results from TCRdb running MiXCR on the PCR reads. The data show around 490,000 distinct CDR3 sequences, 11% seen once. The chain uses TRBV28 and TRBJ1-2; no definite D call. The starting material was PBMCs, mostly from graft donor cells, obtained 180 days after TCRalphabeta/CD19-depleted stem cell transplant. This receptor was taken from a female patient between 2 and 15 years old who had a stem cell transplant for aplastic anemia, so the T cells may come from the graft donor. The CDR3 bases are TGTGCCAGCAGTTTCCCCGGGCCTGACTATGGCTACACCTTC. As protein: CASSFPGPDYGYTF.